This record looks at one T cell receptor (beta chain) sequence and its context. This clonotype came up once. There is no known antigen for this receptor. Base qualities are not provided; no much larger clone lies one nucleotide away. Single-read evidence is weak. This entry is derived from a study of T-cell reconstitution after alpha-beta-depleted transplantation in children (TCRdb year 2016). Study-level background: Using TCR repertoire profiling, the study followed T-cell immune reconstitution in a quantitative way in children after TCRalphabeta/CD19-depleted allogeneic hematopoietic cell transplantation. Summary of the overall study and its limitations: Hyperexpanded clone frequencies declined over subsequent months; after one year, T-cell counts and TCRbeta diversity were mostly attributed to newly produced T cells. About two months after transplant, the apparently early recovery of alphabetaT-cell counts reportedly depended on just several hundred clones that had expanded rapidly and came from non-depleted graft cells. The high TCRbeta diversity at day 60 in some patients was ascribed to recipient T cells and intrathymic progenitors that had survived conditioning.

Libraries were prepared through PCR. Sequencing instrument: Illumina HiSeq 2500. TCR library preparation used molecular barcoding, with unique molecular identifiers applied to normalize quantification of the TCRbeta repertoire. The public reads were reanalyzed by TCRdb: fastp trimming at Q25, MiXCR alignment, in-frame beta chains only. Under each unique CDR3 protein, matching rows form one entry showing the most common genes and DNA. This sample comprises more than 200,000 distinct CDR3 sequences, roughly a sixth of them detected only once. The ten top clones hold about 41% of the sample. Inclusive of the bounding cysteine and phenylalanine, the CDR3 is 14 residues long. Kept here is only the CDR3 DNA, which spans 42 bases and is read in frame from base 1. CDR1 SQVTM and CDR2 ANQGSEA were looked up in the germline V gene. The junction shows trimming of 6 bases on V and 1 base on J, plus 16 bases between the germline ends.

In light of the paper, this sample's treatment or condition label describes: allogeneic hematopoietic cell transplantation with graft depleted of TCRalphabeta T cells and CD19 B cells. Transplant recipients were children who received TCRalphabeta/CD19-depleted allogeneic hematopoietic cell grafts. The sample was PBMCs, mostly from graft donor cells, taken 360 days after TCRalphabeta/CD19-depleted stem cell transplant. This receptor chain uses TRBV29-1 and TRBJ2-7; no D gene is confidently identified. The clonotype was recovered from a male patient between 2 and 10 years old who had a stem cell transplant for acute lymphoblastic leukemia, so the T cells may come from the graft donor. The DNA reads as follows: TGCAGCGTCGGGTCAGATACAACTTCCTACGAGCAGTACTTC. It translates to CSVGSDTTSYEQYF.